Following are 8 T cell receptor beta chains from one sample sequenced in a study of lymphopenia after photon versus proton radiotherapy. Generated by immunoSEQ multiplex PCR, the TCRdb table keeps only in-frame clones and is missing some. Among about 64,000 clones listed, 87% were seen once. The material sequenced was peripheral blood, taken from a patient treated with proton-based radiotherapy. The receptors come from an elderly man with esophageal cancer.

The chain employs TRBV7-9 and TRBJ2-3; D is perhaps TRBD2 (6 bases). CDR1 is SEHNR, CDR2 FQNEAQ, per germline (reference sequence). Trimming removed 1 base from V and 0 bases from J, with 11 bases in between. CDR3 length: 16 residues. The CDR3 reads CASSLGISGSTDTQYF. The CDR3 bases are TGTGCCAGCAGCTTAGGAATCAGCGGGAGCACAGATACGCAGTATTTT.

J is TRBJ1-2 and V is TRBV29-1; D gene unclear. The CDR3 loop spans 12 amino acids. CDR1 is SQVTM and CDR2 is ANQGSEA in the germline V gene. Trimming took off 8 bases at V and 7 bases at J, with 17 bases between the two ends. The CDR3 region is CSILGVGSGYTF. DNA for the CDR3: TGCAGCATCCTGGGCGTGGGCTCTGGCTACACCTTC.

V gene TRBV19 combines with J gene TRBJ2-5; D is uncertain. V lost 3 bases and J 5 bases, leaving 10 bases between the germline ends. There are 13 residues in the CDR3. CDR1 is LNHDA and CDR2 is SQIVND in the germline V gene (reference sequence). CDR3 loop: CASSIRGIETQYF. The CDR3 DNA is TGTGCCAGTAGTATTCGTGGGATTGAGACCCAGTACTTC. The entire variable domain, with the rest obtained from reference TRBV19 and TRBJ2-5, is as follows: DGGITQSPKYLFRKEGQNVTLSCEQNLNHDAMYWYRQDPGQGLRLIYYSQIVNDFQKGDIAEGYSVSREKKESFPLTVTSAQKNPTAFYLCASSIRGIETQYFGPGTRLLVL.

CDR3 sequence reads: CASSLYPGKTNEKLFF. The DNA of the CDR3 is TGTGCCAGCAGCTTGTACCCGGGGAAGACTAATGAAAAACTGTTTTTT. This chain uses TRBV5-6 with TRBJ1-4; unclear D gene. V lost 1 base to trimming and J lost 2 bases, with 12 bases between them. CDR1 is SGHDT and CDR2 is YYEEEE in the germline V gene. The CDR3 consists of 16 residues.

This rearrangement joins TRBV30 to TRBJ2-5, with D possibly matching TRBD1 (6 bases). V dropped 2 bases and J dropped 5 bases, with 12 bases sitting between them. The germline V gene encodes CDR1 GTSNPN and CDR2 SVGIG (reference sequence). The CDR3 covers 13 residues. The CDR3 region is CAWSSGVGETQYF. The DNA for the CDR3 is TGTGCCTGGAGTTCAGGGGTCGGGGAGACCCAGTACTTC. The whole variable domain, remainder taken from reference TRBV30 and TRBJ2-5, is SQTIHQWPATLVQPVGSPLSLECTVEGTSNPNLYWYRQAAGRGLQLLFYSVGIGQISSEVPQNLSASRPQDRQFILSSKKLLLSDSGFYLCAWSSGVGETQYFGPGTRLLVL.

V usage is TRBV5-1 and J usage is TRBJ2-1, with D maybe TRBD2 (6 bases). The CDR3 is 15 residues long. Germline V gene lookup returns CDR1 SGHRS and CDR2 YFSETQ. Trimming left V 2 bases short and J 5 bases short, with 14 bases between. The CDR3 spells CASSLTSLPNNEQFF. The CDR3, as DNA: TGCGCCAGCAGCTTAACTAGCCTACCAAACAATGAGCAGTTCTTC.

CDR3 residues: CASSLGPGQGYEQYF. The CDR3 bases are TGTGCCAGCAGCTTGGGTCCTGGACAGGGCTACGAGCAGTACTTC. This chain links TRBV7-7 with TRBJ2-7; 8 nucleotides agree with TRBD1. Germline V lookup: CDR1 SSHAT, CDR2 FNYEAQ (reference sequence). With 3 bases clipped from V and 3 bases from J, the junction kept 7 bases outside the gene matches. The CDR3 spans 15 residues. Filled out from reference TRBV7-7 and TRBJ2-7, the complete variable domain reads GAGVSQSPRYKVTKRGQDVTLRCDPISSHATLYWYQQALGQGPEFLTYFNYEAQPDKSGLPSDRFSAERPEGSISTLTIQRTEQRDSAMYRCASSLGPGQGYEQYFGPGTRLTVT.

There are a few counts of this clone. CDR3 bases: TGTGCCAGCAGTGAAGAGGAGGGATCCACCTACGAGCAGTACTTC. It encodes CASSEEEGSTYEQYF. The gene calls are TRBV6-1 and TRBJ2-7; tentatively, D is TRBD2 (6 bases). The V gene's germline CDR1 is MNHNS and CDR2 SASEGT. V dropped 1 base and J dropped 2 bases, with 12 bases sitting between them. This CDR3 region has 15 residues.